These T cell receptor beta chains were read from a single sample in a study of vaccination and CD4 T cells after COVID-19. TCRdb ran MiXCR on the PCR reads and lists one entry per CDR3 protein. The sample lists some 17,000 distinct CDR3 sequences; approximately 50% were seen once. No antigen has been identified for these receptors. Sequenced material: CD4+ T cells from blood, cultured in vitro, taken before SARS-CoV-2 vaccination. Receptor source: a human donor who had recovered from COVID-19. Each CDR3 is given with its conserved first and last residue. The D gene is left open where the match is weak. A row's size may be missing; if present it is once, few, many or a size class.

CASAAEGARIGELFF TGTGCCAGCGCTGCGGAGGGGGCGAGGATCGGGGAGCTGTTTTTT TRBJ2-2 few TRBV6-1 .
CASSSPTSGRGYNEQFF TGTGCCAGCAGTTCCCCAACGAGCGGGAGGGGATATAATGAGCAGTTCTTC TRBJ2-1 . TRBV27 TRBD2
CASSPLLGTGNTEAFF TGTGCCAGCAGCCCTCTCCTTGGGACAGGGAACACTGAAGCTTTCTTT TRBJ1-1 . TRBV21-1 .
CAASPGQGIDEQYF TGTGCCGCTAGCCCGGGACAGGGCATAGACGAGCAGTACTTC TRBJ2-7 . TRBV10-3 TRBD1
CASELGWPNGYTF TGTGCCAGCGAATTGGGGTGGCCAAATGGCTACACCTTC TRBJ1-2 . TRBV11-3 .
CASSQLGLQNNSPLHF TGTGCCAGCAGCCAACTGGGTCTCCAAAATAATTCACCCCTCCACTTT TRBJ1-6 few TRBV7-8 .
CATSLGLVETQYF TGTGCCACCAGCCTGGGCTTGGTAGAGACCCAGTACTTC TRBJ2-5 few TRBV15 .
CASSSSRRNTEAFF TGTGCCAGCAGTAGCTCCAGGAGGAACACTGAAGCTTTCTTT TRBJ1-1 . TRBV6-1 .
CAIRGHTEAFF TGTGCCATCAGGGGACACACTGAAGCTTTCTTT TRBJ1-1 few TRBV10-3 .
CASSQGPNQPQHF TGTGCCAGCAGCCAGGGTCCCAATCAGCCCCAGCATTTT TRBJ1-5 few TRBV7-6 .
CSAQSGTFTGELFF TGCAGTGCTCAATCAGGGACTTTCACCGGGGAGCTGTTTTTT TRBJ2-2 . TRBV20-1 .
CASSPTYNSPLHF TGTGCCAGCAGCCCGACGTATAATTCACCCCTCCACTTT TRBJ1-6 . TRBV9 .
CASSYPLRDRGFSKANYGYTF TGTGCCAGCAGTTACCCGCTCCGGGACAGGGGTTTTTCAAAGGCTAACTATGGCTACACCTTC TRBJ1-2 few TRBV6-5 TRBD1
CASSIPSGRLNEQYF TGTGCCAGCAGCATACCAAGCGGGAGACTCAACGAGCAGTACTTC TRBJ2-7 . TRBV7-2 TRBD2
CASSIDRVQPQHF TGTGCCAGTAGTATAGACAGGGTGCAGCCCCAGCATTTT TRBJ1-5 . TRBV19 .
CASSYRRTGNRYNEQFF TGTGCCAGCAGTTACCGAAGGACAGGGAATCGCTACAATGAGCAGTTCTTC TRBJ2-1 few TRBV6-5 TRBD1
CASSPLTGMSPLHF TGTGCCAGCAGTCCTTTGACAGGGATGTCACCCCTCCACTTT TRBJ1-6 few TRBV6-2/TRBV6-3 TRBD1
CASSLAGAYGYTF TGTGCCAGCAGCTTAGCAGGGGCGTATGGCTACACCTTC TRBJ1-2 . TRBV7-9 .
CASSLNLGWVGTQYF TGTGCCAGCAGCCTAAACCTCGGGTGGGTGGGGACGCAGTATTTT TRBJ2-3 . TRBV11-3 .
CSASGTGARGYTQYF TGCAGTGCTAGCGGTACGGGGGCCAGGGGATATACGCAGTATTTT TRBJ2-3 few TRBV20-1 .
CASRGELNYEQYF TGTGCCAGCCGCGGGGAGCTAAACTACGAGCAGTACTTC TRBJ2-7 . TRBV27 .
CASSGLAGSLGELFF TGTGCCAGCAGCGGACTAGCGGGAAGTCTCGGGGAGCTGTTTTTT TRBJ2-2 few TRBV7-2 TRBD2
CASSPRTGENNIQYF TGTGCCAGCAGCCCGCGGACAGGGGAAAATAACATTCAGTACTTC TRBJ2-4 . TRBV7-9 TRBD1
CASSTRGGQNYNEQFF TGTGCCAGCAGCACAAGGGGGGGACAGAACTACAATGAGCAGTTCTTC TRBJ2-1 . TRBV6-1 .
CASSLIQGNTEAFF TGTGCCAGCAGTTTGATACAGGGAAACACTGAAGCTTTCTTT TRBJ1-1 . TRBV27 .
CASSPSRSAVVSGANVLTF TGTGCCAGCAGCCCAAGCAGAAGCGCCGTAGTCTCTGGGGCCAACGTCCTGACTTTC TRBJ2-6 . TRBV7-9 .
CASSQDSWGYTF TGCGCCAGCAGCCAAGATAGTTGGGGCTACACCTTC TRBJ1-2 . TRBV4-3 .
CASSTDRVDYEQYF TGTGCCAGCAGTACGGACAGGGTGGACTACGAGCAGTACTTC TRBJ2-7 few TRBV2 TRBD1
CSADPSGSLAKNIQYF TGCAGTGCTGACCCCAGCGGGTCCCTAGCCAAAAACATTCAGTACTTC TRBJ2-4 . TRBV20-1 .
CATSDFGTGLDEQFF TGTGCCACCAGTGATTTTGGGACAGGCCTCGATGAGCAGTTCTTC TRBJ2-1 once TRBV24-1 TRBD1
CASSRRDNYGYTF TGTGCCAGCAGCCGCCGGGACAACTATGGCTACACCTTC TRBJ1-2 once TRBV11-2 .
CASSKTPGAVLYEQYF TGTGCCAGCAGCAAAACACCGGGGGCCGTACTCTACGAGCAGTACTTC TRBJ2-7 . TRBV21-1 .
CAWGLFTEAFF TGTGCCTGGGGCTTATTCACTGAAGCTTTCTTT TRBJ1-1 few TRBV30 .
CASSYGTEEAFF TGTGCCAGCAGCTACGGAACGGAAGAAGCTTTCTTT TRBJ1-1 . TRBV7-9 .
CASSQDWRKNSEAFF TGCGCCAGCAGCCAAGATTGGAGGAAGAACTCTGAAGCTTTCTTT TRBJ1-1 . TRBV4-3 .
CASSQEYRDMSGYTF TGCGCCAGCAGCCAAGAGTATAGGGATATGTCGGGCTACACCTTC TRBJ1-2 . TRBV4-3 .
CAISEGSLGNTIYF TGTGCCATCAGTGAAGGGTCGCTGGGAAACACCATATATTTT TRBJ1-3 . TRBV10-3 .
CASSRGQGDIQYF TGTGCCAGCAGCCGCGGACAGGGGGACATTCAGTACTTC TRBJ2-4 . TRBV6-1 TRBD1
CASSIRNTEAFF TGTGCCAGTAGTATCAGGAACACTGAAGCTTTCTTT TRBJ1-1 few TRBV19 .
CASSMVGPGSGEQFF TGTGCCAGTAGTATGGTGGGACCAGGGTCAGGTGAGCAGTTCTTC TRBJ2-1 . TRBV19 .
CASSPTSGRQTQYF TGTGCCAGCAGTCCGACTAGCGGGCGGCAGACCCAGTACTTC TRBJ2-5 . TRBV12-3/TRBV12-4 TRBD2
CSVTGTGTMSTEAFF TGCAGTGTAACAGGGACAGGGACTATGAGCACTGAAGCTTTCTTT TRBJ1-1 . TRBV20-1 TRBD1
CAIRVTGGGAGNTDTQYF TGTGCCATCAGGGTAACGGGCGGGGGGGCCGGAAACACAGATACGCAGTATTTT TRBJ2-3 . TRBV10-3 TRBD2
CASSPGGWNTEAFF TGTGCCAGCAGCCCAGGCGGGTGGAACACTGAAGCTTTCTTT TRBJ1-1 . TRBV7-9 .
CASSSVRGGTDTQYF TGTGCCAGCAGCTCCGTTCGGGGTGGGACAGATACGCAGTATTTT TRBJ2-3 few TRBV7-2 .
CASSDGVSQPQHF TGCGCCAGCAGTGACGGAGTATCTCAGCCCCAGCATTTT TRBJ1-5 . TRBV10-1 .
CASTDRGVGDYGYTF TGTGCCAGCACCGACCGGGGGGTGGGAGACTATGGCTACACCTTC TRBJ1-2 . TRBV6-1 .
CATSVSPPMSEAFF TGTGCCACCTCCGTGTCCCCCCCCATGTCGGAAGCTTTCTTT TRBJ1-1 . TRBV7-8 .
CSARYGQSEAFF TGCAGTGCTAGATATGGGCAGTCTGAAGCTTTCTTT TRBJ1-1 few TRBV20-1 .
CASSQQGASGYTF TGTGCCAGCAGCCAGCAGGGGGCGTCCGGCTACACCTTC TRBJ1-2 . TRBV11-2 TRBD1
CASSYSSGTGGAYSNQPQHF TGTGCCAGCAGTTACTCGTCCGGGACAGGGGGTGCCTATAGCAATCAGCCCCAGCATTTT TRBJ1-5 once TRBV6-2/TRBV6-3 TRBD1
CASSSRDRGQETQYF TGTGCCAGCAGTTCCCGGGACAGGGGGCAAGAGACCCAGTACTTC TRBJ2-5 . TRBV6-5 TRBD1
CASSLARPPPRGNIGELFF TGTGCCAGCAGCTTAGCTCGGCCGCCTCCGAGGGGGAACATCGGGGAGCTGTTTTTT TRBJ2-2 . TRBV7-9 .
CASSLAGTLGHEQFF TGTGCCAGCAGCTTGGCCGGGACTTTAGGCCATGAGCAGTTCTTC TRBJ2-1 . TRBV5-4 .
CSARTSGSVEQYF TGCAGTGCTCGGACTAGCGGGAGTGTCGAGCAGTACTTC TRBJ2-7 few TRBV20-1 TRBD2
CASSMGAGGGGYTF TGTGCCAGTAGTATGGGGGCAGGAGGAGGAGGCTACACCTTC TRBJ1-2 . TRBV19 .
CASSRTFGGSGSTDTQYF TGTGCCAGCAGCCGAACTTTCGGGGGTAGCGGGAGCACAGATACGCAGTATTTT TRBJ2-3 few TRBV4-2 TRBD2
CASNRDEAFF TGTGCCAGCAACAGAGATGAAGCTTTCTTT TRBJ1-1 . TRBV6-1 .
CASSESRSEAFF TGCGCCAGCAGTGAGTCGCGATCTGAAGCTTTCTTT TRBJ1-1 . TRBV10-2 .